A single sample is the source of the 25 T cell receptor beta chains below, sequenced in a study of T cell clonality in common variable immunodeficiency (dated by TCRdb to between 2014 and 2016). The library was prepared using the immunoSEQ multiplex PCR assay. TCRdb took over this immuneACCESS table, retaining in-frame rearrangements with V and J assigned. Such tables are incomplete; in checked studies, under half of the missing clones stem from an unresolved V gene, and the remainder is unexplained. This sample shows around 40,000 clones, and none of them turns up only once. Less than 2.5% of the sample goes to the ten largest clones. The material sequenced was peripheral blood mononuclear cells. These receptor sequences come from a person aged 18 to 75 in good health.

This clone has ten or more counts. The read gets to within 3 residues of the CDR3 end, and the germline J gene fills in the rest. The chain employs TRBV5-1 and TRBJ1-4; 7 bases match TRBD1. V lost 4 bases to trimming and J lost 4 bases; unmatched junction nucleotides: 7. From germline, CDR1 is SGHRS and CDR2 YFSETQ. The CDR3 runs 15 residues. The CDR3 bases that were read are TGCGCCAGCAGCCTCAATGGACAGGATAATGAAAAA. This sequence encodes CASSLNGQDNEK. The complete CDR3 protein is CASSLNGQDNEKLFF.

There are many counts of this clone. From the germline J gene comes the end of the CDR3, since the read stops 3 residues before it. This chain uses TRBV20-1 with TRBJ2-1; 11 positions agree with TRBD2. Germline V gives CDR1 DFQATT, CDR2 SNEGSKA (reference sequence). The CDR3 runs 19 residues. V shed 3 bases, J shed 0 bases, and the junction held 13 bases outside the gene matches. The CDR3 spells CSASPWTSGPTSSYNEQFF. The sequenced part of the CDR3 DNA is TGCAGTGCTAGCCCCTGGACTAGCGGGCCGACTAGCTCCTACAATGAG.

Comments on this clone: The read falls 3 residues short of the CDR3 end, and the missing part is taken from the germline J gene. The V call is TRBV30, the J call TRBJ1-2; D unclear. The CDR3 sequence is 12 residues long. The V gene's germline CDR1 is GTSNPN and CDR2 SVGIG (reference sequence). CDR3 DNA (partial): TGTGCCTGGAGTAGGAGCACAGATACC. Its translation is CAWSRSTDT. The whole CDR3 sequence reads CAWSRSTDTYTF.

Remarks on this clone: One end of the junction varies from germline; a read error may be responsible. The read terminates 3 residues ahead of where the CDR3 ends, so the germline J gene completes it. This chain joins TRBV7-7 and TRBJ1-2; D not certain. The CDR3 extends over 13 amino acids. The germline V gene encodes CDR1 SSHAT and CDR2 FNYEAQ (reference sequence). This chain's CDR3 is CASSLVNTDTYTF. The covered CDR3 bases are TGTGCTAGCAGCTTGGTAAACACAGATACC.

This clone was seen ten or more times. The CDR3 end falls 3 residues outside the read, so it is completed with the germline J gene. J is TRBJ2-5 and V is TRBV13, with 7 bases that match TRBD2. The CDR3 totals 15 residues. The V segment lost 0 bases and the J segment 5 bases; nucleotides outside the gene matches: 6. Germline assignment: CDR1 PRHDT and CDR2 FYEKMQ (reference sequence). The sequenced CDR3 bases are TGTGCCAGCAGCTTAGGGACTAGCACCCGGGAGACC. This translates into CASSLGTSTRET. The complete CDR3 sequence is CASSLGTSTRETQYF.

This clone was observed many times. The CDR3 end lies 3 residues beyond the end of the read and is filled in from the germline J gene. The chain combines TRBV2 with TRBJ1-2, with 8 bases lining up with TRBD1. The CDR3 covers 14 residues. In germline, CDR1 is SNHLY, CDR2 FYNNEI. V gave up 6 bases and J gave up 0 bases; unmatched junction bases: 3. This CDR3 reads CASSPGQANYGYTF. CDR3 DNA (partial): TGTGCCAGCAGCCCGGGACAGGCTAACTATGGC.

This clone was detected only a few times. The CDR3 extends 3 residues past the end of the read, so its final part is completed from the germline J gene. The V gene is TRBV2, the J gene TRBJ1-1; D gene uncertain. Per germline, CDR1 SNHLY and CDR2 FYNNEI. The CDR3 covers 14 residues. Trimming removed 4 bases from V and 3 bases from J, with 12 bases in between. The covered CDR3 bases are TGTGCCAGCAGTGCTGTAGGGCCGGACACTGAA. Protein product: CASSAVGPDTE. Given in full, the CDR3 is CASSAVGPDTEAFF.

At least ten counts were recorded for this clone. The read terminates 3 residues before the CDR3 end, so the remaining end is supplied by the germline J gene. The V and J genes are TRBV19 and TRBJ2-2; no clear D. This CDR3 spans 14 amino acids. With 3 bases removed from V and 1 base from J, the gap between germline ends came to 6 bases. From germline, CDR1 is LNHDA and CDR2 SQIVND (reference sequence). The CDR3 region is CASSIDRNTGELFF. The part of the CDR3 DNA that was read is TGTGCCAGTAGTATCGATAGGAACACCGGGGAG.

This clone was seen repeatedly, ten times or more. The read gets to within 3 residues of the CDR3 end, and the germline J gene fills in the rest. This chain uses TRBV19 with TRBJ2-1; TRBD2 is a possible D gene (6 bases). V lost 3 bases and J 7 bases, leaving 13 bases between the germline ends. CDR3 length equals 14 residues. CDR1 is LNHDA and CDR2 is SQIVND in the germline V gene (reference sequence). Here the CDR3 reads CASSIITSRNEQFF. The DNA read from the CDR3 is TGTGCCAGTAGTATCATTACTAGCAGGAATGAG.

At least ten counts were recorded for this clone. The CDR3 is CASSFDRGNTEAFF. CDR3 bases read: TGTGCCAGCTCATTCGACAGGGGGAACACTGAA. The chain employs TRBV18 and TRBJ1-1; TRBD1 matches at 8 bases. The observed sequence ends 3 residues before the CDR3 terminus, with the missing tail filled in from the germline J gene. Germline CDR1 is KGHSH and CDR2 is LQKENI. The CDR3 loop spans 14 amino acids. Trimming cost V 5 bases and J 1 base; bases outside gene matches: 3.

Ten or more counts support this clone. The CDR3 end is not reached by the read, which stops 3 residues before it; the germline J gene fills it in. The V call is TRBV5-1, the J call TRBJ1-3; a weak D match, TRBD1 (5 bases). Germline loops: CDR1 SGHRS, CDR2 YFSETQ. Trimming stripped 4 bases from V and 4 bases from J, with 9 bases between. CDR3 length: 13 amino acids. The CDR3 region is CASSLGGGNTIYF. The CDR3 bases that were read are TGCGCCAGCAGCCTCGGGGGGGGAAACACC.

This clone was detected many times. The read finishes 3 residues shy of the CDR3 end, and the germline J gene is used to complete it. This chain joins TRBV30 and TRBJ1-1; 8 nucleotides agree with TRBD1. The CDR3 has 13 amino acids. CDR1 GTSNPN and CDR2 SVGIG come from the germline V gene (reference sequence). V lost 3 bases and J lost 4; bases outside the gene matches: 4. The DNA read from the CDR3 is TGTGCCTGGAGGAGAGGGACAGGCACTGAA. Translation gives CAWRRGTGTE. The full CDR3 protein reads CAWRRGTGTEAFF.

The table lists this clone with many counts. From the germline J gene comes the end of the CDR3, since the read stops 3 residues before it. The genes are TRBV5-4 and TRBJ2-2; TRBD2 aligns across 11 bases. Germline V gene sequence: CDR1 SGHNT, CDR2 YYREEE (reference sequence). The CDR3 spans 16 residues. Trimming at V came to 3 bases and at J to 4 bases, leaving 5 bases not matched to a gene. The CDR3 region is CASSSRLAGPTGELFF. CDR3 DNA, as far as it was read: TGTGCCAGCAGCTCGAGACTAGCGGGACCCACCGGGGAG.

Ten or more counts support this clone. CDR3 bases read: TGTGCCAGCAGCTTGGCTGACAGGTCTAACTATGGC. Translation: CASSLADRSNYG. The entire CDR3 reads CASSLADRSNYGYTF. The genes are TRBV5-6 and TRBJ1-2; TRBD1 might be the D (6 bases). The read ends 3 residues shy of where the CDR3 ends; the end is completed using the germline J gene. CDR1 and CDR2 (germline): SGHDT, YYEEEE. The CDR3 contains 15 residues. The germline V and J ends were trimmed by 0 bases and 0 bases, with 9 bases remaining between them.

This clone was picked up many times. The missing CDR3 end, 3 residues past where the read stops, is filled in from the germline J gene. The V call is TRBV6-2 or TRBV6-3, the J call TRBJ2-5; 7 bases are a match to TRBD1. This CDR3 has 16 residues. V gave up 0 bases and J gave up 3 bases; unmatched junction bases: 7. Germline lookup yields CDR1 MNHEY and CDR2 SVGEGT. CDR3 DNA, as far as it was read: TGTGCCAGCAGTTACTCGGTAGGGCAGGGGGAAGAGACC. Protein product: CASSYSVGQGEET. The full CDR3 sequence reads CASSYSVGQGEETQYF.

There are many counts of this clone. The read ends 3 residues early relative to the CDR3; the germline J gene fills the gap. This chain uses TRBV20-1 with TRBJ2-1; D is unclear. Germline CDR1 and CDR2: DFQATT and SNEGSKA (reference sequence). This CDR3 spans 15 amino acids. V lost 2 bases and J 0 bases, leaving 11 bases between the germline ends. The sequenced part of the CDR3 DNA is TGCAGTGCTAGAACCCACCGCGTCTCCTACAATGAG. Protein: CSARTHRVSYNE. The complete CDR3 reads CSARTHRVSYNEQFF.

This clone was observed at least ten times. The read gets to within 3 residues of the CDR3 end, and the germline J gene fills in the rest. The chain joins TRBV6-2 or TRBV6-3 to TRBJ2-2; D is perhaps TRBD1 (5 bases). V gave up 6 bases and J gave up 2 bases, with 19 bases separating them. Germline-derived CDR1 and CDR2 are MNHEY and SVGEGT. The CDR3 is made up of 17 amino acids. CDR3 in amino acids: CASSSRLVGRNTGELFF. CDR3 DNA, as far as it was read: TGTGCCAGCAGCTCCCGGTTGGTGGGGCGTAACACCGGGGAG.

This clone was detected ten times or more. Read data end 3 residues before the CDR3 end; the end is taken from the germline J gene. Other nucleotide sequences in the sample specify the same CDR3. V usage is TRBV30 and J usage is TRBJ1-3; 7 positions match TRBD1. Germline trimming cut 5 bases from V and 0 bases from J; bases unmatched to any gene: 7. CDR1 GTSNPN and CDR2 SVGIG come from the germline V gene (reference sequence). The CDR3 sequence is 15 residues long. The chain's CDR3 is CAWSRDSGSGNTIYF. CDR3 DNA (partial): TGTGCCTGGTCGCGGGACAGTGGCTCTGGAAACACC.

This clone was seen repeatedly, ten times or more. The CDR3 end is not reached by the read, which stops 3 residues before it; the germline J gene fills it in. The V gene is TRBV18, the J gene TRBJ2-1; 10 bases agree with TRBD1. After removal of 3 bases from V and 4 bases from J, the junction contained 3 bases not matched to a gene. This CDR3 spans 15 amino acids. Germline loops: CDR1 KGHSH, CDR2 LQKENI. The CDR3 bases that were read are TGTGCCAGCTCACCGGGGACAGGGGTTTACAATGAG. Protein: CASSPGTGVYNE. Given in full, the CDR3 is CASSPGTGVYNEQFF.

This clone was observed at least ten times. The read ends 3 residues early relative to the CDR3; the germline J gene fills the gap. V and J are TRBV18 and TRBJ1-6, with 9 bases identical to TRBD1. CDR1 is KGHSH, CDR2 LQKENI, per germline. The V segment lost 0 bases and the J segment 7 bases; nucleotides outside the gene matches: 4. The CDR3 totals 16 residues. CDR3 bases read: TGTGCCAGCTCACCACCGGTCGGACAGGGGAATTCACCC. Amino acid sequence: CASSPPVGQGNSP. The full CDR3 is CASSPPVGQGNSPLHF.

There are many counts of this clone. CDR3 DNA (partial): TGTGCCTGGAGTTACGCGGGAGGCTCCCGCGCATCCTACGAG. Amino acid sequence: CAWSYAGGSRASYE. The whole CDR3 is CAWSYAGGSRASYEQYF. V usage is TRBV30 and J usage is TRBJ2-7, with 8 bases matching TRBD2. With the read ending 3 residues before the CDR3 end, the germline J gene is used to fill in that end. Germline CDR1 and CDR2: GTSNPN and SVGIG (reference sequence). The CDR3 extends over 17 amino acids. Losses at the gene ends were 2 bases for V and 1 base for J; bases not matched to a gene: 13.

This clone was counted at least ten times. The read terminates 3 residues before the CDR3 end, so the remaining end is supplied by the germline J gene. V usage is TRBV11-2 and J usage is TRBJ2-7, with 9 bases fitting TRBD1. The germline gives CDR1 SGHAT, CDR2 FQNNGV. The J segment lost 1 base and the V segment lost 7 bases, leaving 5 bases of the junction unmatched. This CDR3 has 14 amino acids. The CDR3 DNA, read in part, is TGTGCCAGCACCGGGACAGGGAATTCCTACGAG. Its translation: CASTGTGNSYE. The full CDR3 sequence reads CASTGTGNSYEQYF.

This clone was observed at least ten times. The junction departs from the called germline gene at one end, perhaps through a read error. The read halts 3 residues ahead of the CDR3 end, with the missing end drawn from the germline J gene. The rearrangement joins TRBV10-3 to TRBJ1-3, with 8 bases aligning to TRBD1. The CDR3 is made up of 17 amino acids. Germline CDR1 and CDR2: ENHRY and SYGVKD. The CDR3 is CAISVNRGGGSGDTIYF. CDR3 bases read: TGTGCCATCAGTGTGAACAGGGGGGGCGGCTCTGGAGACACC.

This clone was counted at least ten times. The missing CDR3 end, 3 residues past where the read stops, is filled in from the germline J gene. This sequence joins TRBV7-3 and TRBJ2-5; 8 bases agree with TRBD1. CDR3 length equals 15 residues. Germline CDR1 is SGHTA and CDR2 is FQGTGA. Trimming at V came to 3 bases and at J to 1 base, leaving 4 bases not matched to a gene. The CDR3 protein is CASSLTGVSQETQYF. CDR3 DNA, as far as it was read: TGTGCCAGCAGCTTGACAGGGGTGAGCCAAGAGACC. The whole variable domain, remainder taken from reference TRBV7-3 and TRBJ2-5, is GAGVSQTPSNKVTEKGKYVELRCDPISGHTALYWYRQSLGQGPEFLIYFQGTGAADDSGLPNDRFFAVRPEGSVSTLKIQRTERGDSAVYLCASSLTGVSQETQYFGPGTRLLVL.

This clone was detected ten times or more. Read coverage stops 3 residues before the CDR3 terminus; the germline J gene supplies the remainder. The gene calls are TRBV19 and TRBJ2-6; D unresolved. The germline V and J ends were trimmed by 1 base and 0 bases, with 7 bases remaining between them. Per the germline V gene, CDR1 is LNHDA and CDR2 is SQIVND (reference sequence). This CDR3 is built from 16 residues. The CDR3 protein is CASSIAQISGANVLTF. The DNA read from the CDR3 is TGTGCCAGTAGTATAGCCCAGATCTCTGGGGCCAACGTC.